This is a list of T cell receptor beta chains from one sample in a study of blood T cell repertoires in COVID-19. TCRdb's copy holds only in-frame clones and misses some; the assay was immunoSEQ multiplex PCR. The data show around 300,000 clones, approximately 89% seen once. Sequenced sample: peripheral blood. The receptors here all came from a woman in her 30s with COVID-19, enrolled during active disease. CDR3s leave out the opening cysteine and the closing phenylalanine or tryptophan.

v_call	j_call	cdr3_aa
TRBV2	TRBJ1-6	ASREDRAYNSPLH
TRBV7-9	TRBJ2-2	ASSSSGANTGELF
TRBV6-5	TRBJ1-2	ASSYSATGYYGYT
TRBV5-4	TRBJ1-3	ASSSQGPGGNTIY
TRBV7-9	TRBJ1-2	ASSPWTAGYT
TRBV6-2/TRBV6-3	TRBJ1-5	ASSYSGALGPQH
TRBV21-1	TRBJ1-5	ASTATGGQPQH
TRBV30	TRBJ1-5	AWSDGVSNQPQH
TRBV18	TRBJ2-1	ASSPGQGYNEQF
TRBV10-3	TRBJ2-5	AISEYGGIKETQY
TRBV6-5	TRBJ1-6	ASSTLQSPLH
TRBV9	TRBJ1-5	ASSLTGIHQPQH
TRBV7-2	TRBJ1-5	ASSLRTDLNQPQH
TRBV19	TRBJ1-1	ASKGLSTGGTEAF
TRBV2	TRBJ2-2	ASLGGRTGELF
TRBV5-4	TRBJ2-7	ASSFFLLNPGGEY
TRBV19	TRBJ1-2	ASSAGQWVNYGYT
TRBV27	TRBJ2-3	ASSLKRGFTDTQY
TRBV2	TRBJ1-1	ASRPSSGVRNTEAF
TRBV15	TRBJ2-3	ATSPGGSSTDTQY
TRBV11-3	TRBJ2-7	ASSPRGREQY
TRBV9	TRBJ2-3	ASSVGPGTDTQY
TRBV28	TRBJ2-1	ASSLGPGQDVLNEQF
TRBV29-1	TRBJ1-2	SVDTGDYGYT
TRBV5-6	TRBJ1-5	ASSREGWVPDQPQH
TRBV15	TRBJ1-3	ATSRDSSGNTIY
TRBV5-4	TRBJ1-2	ASTLGTGVGYT
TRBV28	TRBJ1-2	ASTTRRSYGYT
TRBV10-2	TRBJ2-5	ASSEGVAGGQETQY
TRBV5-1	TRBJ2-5	ASSLLAGEQETQY
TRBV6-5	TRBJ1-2	ATQDRESYCYT
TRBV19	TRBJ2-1	ASTPGQGANEQF
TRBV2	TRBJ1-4	ASSPGSEKLF
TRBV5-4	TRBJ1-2	ASRRGQGYGYT
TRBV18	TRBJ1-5	ASSSGLGNQPQH
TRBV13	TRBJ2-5	ASSPETGRETQY
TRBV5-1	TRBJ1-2	ASSLEQGQNYGYT
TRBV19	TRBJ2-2	ASSNGDRATGELF
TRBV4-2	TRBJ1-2	ASSQVEGHYGYT
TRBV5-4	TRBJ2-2	ASSLGRGFGELF
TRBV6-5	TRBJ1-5	ASARVSNSNQPQH
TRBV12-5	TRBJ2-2	ASGWGEELF
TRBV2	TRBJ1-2	ASRGDTFYGYT
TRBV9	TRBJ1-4	ASSVVVGWAGGEKLF
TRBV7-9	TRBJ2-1	ASTTQAGETYNEQF
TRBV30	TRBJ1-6	AWTTGDFYNSPLH
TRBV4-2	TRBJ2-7	ASSQAAAVYEQY
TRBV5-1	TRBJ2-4	ASSMGQGAKNIQY
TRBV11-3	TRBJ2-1	ASSALAGRVLYNEQF
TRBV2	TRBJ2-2	ASRTDSANTGELF